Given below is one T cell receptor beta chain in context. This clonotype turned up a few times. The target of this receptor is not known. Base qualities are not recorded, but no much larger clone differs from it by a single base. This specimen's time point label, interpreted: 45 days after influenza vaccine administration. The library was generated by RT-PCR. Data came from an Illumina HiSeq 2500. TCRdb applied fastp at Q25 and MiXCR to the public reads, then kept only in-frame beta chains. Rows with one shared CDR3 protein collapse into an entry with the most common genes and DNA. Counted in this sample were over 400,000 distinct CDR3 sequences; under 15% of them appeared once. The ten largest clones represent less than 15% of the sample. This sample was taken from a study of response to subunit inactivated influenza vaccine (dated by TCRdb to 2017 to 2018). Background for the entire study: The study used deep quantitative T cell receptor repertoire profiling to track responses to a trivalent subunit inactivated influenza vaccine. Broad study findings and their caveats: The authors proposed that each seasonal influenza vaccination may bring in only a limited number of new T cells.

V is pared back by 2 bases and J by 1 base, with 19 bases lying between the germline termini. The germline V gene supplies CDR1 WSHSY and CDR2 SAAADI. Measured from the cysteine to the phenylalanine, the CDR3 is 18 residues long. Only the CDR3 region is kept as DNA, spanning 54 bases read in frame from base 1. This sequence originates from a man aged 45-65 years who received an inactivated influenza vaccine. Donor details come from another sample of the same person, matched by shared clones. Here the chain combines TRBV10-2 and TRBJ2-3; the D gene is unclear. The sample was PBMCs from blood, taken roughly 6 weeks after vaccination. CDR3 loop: CASSEPKGVMGGTDTQYF. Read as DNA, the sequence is TGCGCCAGCAGTGAGCCAAAGGGCGTTATGGGTGGCACAGATACGCAGTATTTT.